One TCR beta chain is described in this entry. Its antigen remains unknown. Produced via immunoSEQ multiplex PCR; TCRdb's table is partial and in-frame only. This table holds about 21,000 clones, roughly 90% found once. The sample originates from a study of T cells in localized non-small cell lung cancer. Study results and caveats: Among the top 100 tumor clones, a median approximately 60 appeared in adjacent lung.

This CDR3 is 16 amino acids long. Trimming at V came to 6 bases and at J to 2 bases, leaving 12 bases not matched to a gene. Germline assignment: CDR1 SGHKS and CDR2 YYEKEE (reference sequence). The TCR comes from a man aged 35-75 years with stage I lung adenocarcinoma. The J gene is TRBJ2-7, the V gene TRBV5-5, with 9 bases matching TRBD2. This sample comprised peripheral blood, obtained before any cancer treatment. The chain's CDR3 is CASTLLAGDSTYEQYF. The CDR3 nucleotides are TGTGCCAGCACCCTTTTAGCGGGAGATTCGACCTACGAGCAGTACTTC.